The text below deals with one TCR beta chain. The data originate from a study of blood T cell repertoires in COVID-19. The wider study: Sources were T cells, B-cell-depleted T cells, or PBMCs; the material itself was cDNA or gDNA.

Original processing methods: Estimation of nucleated cell counts was performed using reference gene primer amplification. Some clones are missing from TCRdb's copy, which holds only in-frame ones; the method was immunoSEQ multiplex PCR. The D gene and trimming were derived from the DNA, and the V and J assignments and clone size from that table. The table lists around 99,000 clones, over 70% of them singletons. The junction had 13 bases not matched to a gene; V was cut back by 5 bases and J by 7 bases. The CDR3 consists of 15 residues. Germline V gene lookup returns CDR1 MNHEY and CDR2 SVGAGI. The sequenced material came from peripheral blood. The chain links TRBV6-5 to TRBJ2-7; 8 bases align to TRBD1. The receptor comes from a woman aged 45-65 years with acute or convalescent COVID-19. The CDR3 sequence: CASSPPGTGADEQYF. The CDR3 DNA reads as TGTGCCAGCAGTCCCCCCGGGACAGGAGCTGATGAGCAGTACTTC.